This entry lists 14 T cell receptor beta chains sequenced from one sample in a study of PD-1 blockade in classical Hodgkin lymphoma. Clones were read by immunoSEQ multiplex PCR, and TCRdb kept only the in-frame ones, dropping some. The sample records approximately 16,000 clones, about 86% being singletons. Time point noted: newly diagnosed, previously untreated cHL patient sample. Purification of CD4+ T cells from thawed PBMCs was achieved by magnetic negative selection. The sequencing sample was made of CD4+ T cells from blood. The receptors shown here come from a human donor with classical Hodgkin lymphoma.

This clone was seen a single time. This chain joins TRBV19 and TRBJ2-3, with D unclear. The CDR3 has 16 amino acids. V was clipped by 5 bases and J by 2 bases, with 17 bases between them. Germline-derived CDR1 and CDR2 are LNHDA and SQIVND (reference sequence). CDR3 bases: TGTGCCAGTAGTGAGTTCCGGGCTTCTAACACAGATACGCAGTATTTT. Its translation: CASSEFRASNTDTQYF.

The CDR3 loop reads CASSWDYEQYF. The CDR3 coding sequence is TGTGCCAGCAGTTGGGACTACGAGCAGTACTTC. The chain employs TRBV28 and TRBJ2-7, with D hard to call. This CDR3 has 11 amino acids. Germline V CDR1 and CDR2: MDHEN, SYDVKM. V was trimmed by 4 bases and J by 3 bases, leaving 4 bases between them.

V and J are TRBV2 and TRBJ2-6; either TRBD1 or TRBD2 may fit D (5 bases each). The V end lost 0 bases, the J end lost 1 base, and 10 bases lay between the germline ends. The length of the CDR3 is 17 residues. Germline V CDR1 and CDR2: SNHLY, FYNNEI. CDR3 loop: CASSEAWGISGANVLTF. The DNA of the CDR3 is TGTGCCAGCAGTGAAGCCTGGGGGATATCTGGGGCCAACGTCCTGACTTTC. Full variable domain (outside the CDR3, taken from reference TRBV2 and TRBJ2-6): EPEVTQTPSHQVTQMGQEVILRCVPISNHLYFYWYRQILGQKVEFLVSFYNNEISEKSEIFDDQFSVERPDGSNFTLKIRSTKLEDSAMYFCASSEAWGISGANVLTFGAGSRLTVL.

V is TRBV30 and J is TRBJ1-1; D uncertain. CDR3 size: 15 residues. V dropped 0 bases and J dropped 4 bases, with 15 bases sitting between them. The germline CDR1 and CDR2 sequences are GTSNPN and SVGIG (reference sequence). DNA for the CDR3: TGTGCCTGGAGTGTAAAAAGTATCCGGAGCACTGAAGCTTTCTTT. Protein product: CAWSVKSIRSTEAFF.

The sample holds a few counts of this clone. The chain carries TRBV19 and TRBJ2-7; weak D call: TRBD2 (5 bases). The CDR3 spans 15 residues. Germline values: CDR1 LNHDA, CDR2 SQIVND (reference sequence). The V end lost 2 bases, the J end lost 1 base, and 12 bases lay between the germline ends. CDR3: CASSISQPGSYEQYF. The DNA of the CDR3 is TGTGCCAGTAGTATAAGCCAGCCGGGGTCCTACGAGCAGTACTTC.

The V and J genes are TRBV19 and TRBJ2-1, with 8 bases lining up with TRBD2. The ends lost 3 bases at V and 2 bases at J; junction bases unmatched: 6. The CDR3 has 16 residues. CDR1 and CDR2 (germline): LNHDA, SQIVND (reference sequence). The CDR3 protein is CASSIVSGTTYNEQFF. The CDR3, as DNA: TGTGCCAGTAGTATCGTTAGCGGGACCACCTACAATGAGCAGTTCTTC.

The CDR3 DNA follows: TGTGCCAGCTCAACTTCCGGGTCCTCGAACACTGAAGCTTTCTTT. As protein: CASSTSGSSNTEAFF. The chain uses TRBV18 and TRBJ1-1; D uncertain. The V end was cut by 5 bases, the J end by 1 base, with 14 bases between. This CDR3 contains 15 residues. CDR1 is KGHSH, CDR2 LQKENI, per germline.

The rearrangement joins TRBV18 to TRBJ2-3; D unresolved. CDR1 and CDR2 from the germline V gene are KGHSH and LQKENI. The V end was cut by 6 bases, the J end by 6 bases, with 7 bases between. CDR3 size: 11 residues. The CDR3 bases are TGTGCCAGCTCGACGGGTGATACGCAGTATTTT. Its protein is CASSTGDTQYF.

The rearrangement links TRBV2 to TRBJ1-6; D is unclear. The CDR3 contains 15 residues. Germline V gene lookup returns CDR1 SNHLY and CDR2 FYNNEI. Deletions cut 0 bases from V and 5 bases from J, with 8 bases between. Here the CDR3 reads CASSEAARDNSPLHF. CDR3 coding DNA: TGTGCCAGCAGTGAAGCCGCGAGGGATAATTCACCCCTCCACTTT.

The rearrangement joins TRBV18 to TRBJ2-6, with TRBD1 matching 7 bases. Germline CDR1 reads KGHSH; CDR2 reads LQKENI. J was trimmed by 2 bases and V by 3 bases; bases with no gene match: 10. The CDR3 has 18 residues. The CDR3 loop is CASSPRTGLHPGANVLTF. DNA for the CDR3: TGTGCCAGCTCACCTCGGACAGGACTGCATCCTGGGGCCAACGTCCTGACTTTC.

This clone is a singleton in its sample. Mismatch with germline at one junction end may stem from a read error. The genes are TRBV15 and TRBJ1-2, with D unclear. This CDR3 region has 12 residues. Germline-derived CDR1 and CDR2 are LNHNV and YYDKDF (reference sequence). CDR3 amino acids: CATSGDYYGYTF. The DNA of the CDR3 is TGTGCCACCAGCGGAGATTACTATGGCTACACCTTC.

The chain couples TRBV28 to TRBJ2-1; D gene unclear. Germline CDR1 MDHEN, CDR2 SYDVKM. Deletions cut 5 bases from V and 9 bases from J, with 8 bases between. CDR3 size: 11 residues. CDR3 sequence (DNA): TGTGCCAGCAGTACCCCCCGTGAGCAGTTCTTC. This sequence encodes CASSTPREQFF. The full variable domain, completed using reference TRBV28 and TRBJ2-1, is DVKVTQSSRYLVKRTGEKVFLECVQDMDHENMFWYRQDPGLGLRLIYFSYDVKMKEKGDIPEGYSVSREKKERFSLILESASTNQTSMYLCASSTPREQFFGPGTRLTVL.

This clone was recorded only once. The chain has TRBV7-8 and TRBJ2-3, with D tentatively TRBD1 (6 bases). The germline V and J ends were trimmed by 6 bases and 6 bases, with 16 bases remaining between them. CDR1 is SGHVS and CDR2 is FQNEAQ in the germline V gene. This CDR3 region has 14 residues. CDR3 residues: CASRRTEGEDTQYF. The CDR3 nucleotides read TGTGCCAGCAGACGAACCGAGGGGGAGGATACGCAGTATTTT.

This chain links TRBV5-1 with TRBJ2-5, with TRBD2 identical over 16 bases. CDR3 size: 17 residues. Germline V CDR1 and CDR2: SGHRS, YFSETQ. The V and J ends lost 4 bases and 5 bases, in that order; junction bases with no gene match: 8. For the CDR3, the DNA is TGCGCCAGCAGCATCGGGACTAGCGGGAGGGCCTGGGAGACCCAGTACTTC. It encodes CASSIGTSGRAWETQYF. Full variable domain (outside the CDR3, taken from reference TRBV5-1 and TRBJ2-5): KAGVTQTPRYLIKTRGQQVTLSCSPISGHRSVSWYQQTPGQGLQFLFEYFSETQRNKGNFPGRFSGRQFSNSRSEMNVSTLELGDSALYLCASSIGTSGRAWETQYFGPGTRLLVL.